The next 11 T cell receptor beta chains were all read from a single sample in a study of shared clonotypes between healthy human individuals (dated by TCRdb to about 2020). For the CD8 naive samples, CD45RO-negative cells were positively selected for CCR7, yielding a CD45RA+CCR7+ population from which TemRA cells were excluded. The library was made by the immunoSEQ multiplex PCR assay. TCRdb retrieved this table from immuneACCESS and kept in-frame rearrangements only. Not all clones are present; in checked studies, unresolved V genes account for under half, and no reason is known for the remainder. The sample data list 450,000 to 700,000 clones, and 95% of these were observed just once. Less than 0.13% of the sample is taken by the ten largest. The sequenced material came from naive CD8+ T cells sorted from blood. Per the publication, the cell subset or site label means: CD45RA+CCR7+. These receptors were collected from a woman aged 25 to 39 in good health.

The chain carries TRBV14 and TRBJ2-1, with TRBD2 identical over 8 bases. CDR3 length: 18 residues. The germline V gene encodes CDR1 SGHDN and CDR2 FVKESK. V trimming: 1 base; J trimming: 2 bases; junction bases outside the gene matches: 10. Here the CDR3 DNA reads TGTGCCAGCAGCCAAGTTTGGGGTAGCGGGACGACCTACAATGAGCAGTTCTTC. This gives the protein CASSQVWGSGTTYNEQFF.

This clone was observed a few times. This rearrangement joins TRBV7-9 to TRBJ1-1; D is unclear. V was trimmed by 3 bases and J by 4 bases, leaving 9 bases between them. This CDR3 has 13 amino acids. The V gene's germline CDR1 is SEHNR and CDR2 FQNEAQ (reference sequence). This chain's CDR3 is CASSFGQITEAFF. CDR3 coding DNA: TGTGCCAGCAGCTTCGGGCAGATCACTGAAGCTTTCTTT.

The rearrangement joins TRBV7-6 to TRBJ2-3; D unresolved. From germline, CDR1 is SGHVS and CDR2 FNYEAQ. V lost 4 bases and J 1 base, leaving 15 bases between the germline ends. The CDR3 sequence is 16 residues long. CDR3 amino acids: CASSYSEQKGTDTQYF. The CDR3 nucleotides read TGTGCCAGCAGCTACTCGGAACAGAAAGGCACAGATACGCAGTATTTT.

The chain employs TRBV7-2 and TRBJ2-1; D not certain. The CDR3 loop spans 15 amino acids. The germline CDR1 and CDR2 sequences are SGHTA and FQGNSA. With 3 bases removed from V and 3 bases from J, the gap between germline ends came to 12 bases. In nucleotides, the CDR3 is TGTGCCAGCAGCTTCGGCCGTGGGCTCTACAATGAGCAGTTCTTC. Encoded protein: CASSFGRGLYNEQFF.

This chain connects TRBV7-8 to TRBJ1-1; no definite D call. V was shortened by 4 bases and J by 2 bases, with 11 bases between the two germline ends. The V gene's germline CDR1 is SGHVS and CDR2 FQNEAQ. The CDR3 covers 14 residues. This CDR3 reads CASSWSEGNTEAFF. CDR3 nucleotides: TGTGCCAGCAGCTGGTCGGAGGGAAACACTGAAGCTTTCTTT.

This chain links TRBV7-9 with TRBJ1-4; tentatively, D is TRBD1 (5 bases). The CDR3 is 16 amino acids. With 5 bases removed from V and 1 base from J, the gap between germline ends came to 14 bases. Germline V gene sequence: CDR1 SEHNR, CDR2 FQNEAQ (reference sequence). CDR3 in amino acids: CASSLPPTETNEKLFF. CDR3 coding DNA: TGTGCCAGCAGCCTTCCTCCGACAGAAACTAATGAAAAACTGTTTTTT.

The rearrangement uses TRBV5-4 and TRBJ2-5, with D possibly being TRBD2 (5 bases). The J call may be faulty, since TRBJ2-7 better matches the DNA end. Germline CDR1 and CDR2: SGHNT and YYREEE (reference sequence). This CDR3 is built from 11 residues. The CDR3 nucleotides are TGTGCCGTAGCGAGCTCCTACGAGCAGTACTTC. Translated, it gives CAVASSYEQYF.

The chain couples TRBV25-1 to TRBJ2-2; TRBD2 agrees at 8 bases. V shed 4 bases, J shed 7 bases, and the junction held 14 bases outside the gene matches. Germline loops: CDR1 MGHDK, CDR2 SYGVNS. The CDR3 is 17 amino acids. The CDR3 reads CASSARAGRAPGGELFF. CDR3 DNA: TGTGCCAGCAGTGCCCGTGCCGGGAGGGCCCCTGGCGGGGAGCTGTTTTTT.

J is TRBJ2-1 and V is TRBV2; TRBD2 matches at 11 bases. Germline-derived CDR1 and CDR2 are SNHLY and FYNNEI. The CDR3 has 16 amino acids. V shed 4 bases, J shed 9 bases, and the junction held 11 bases outside the gene matches. DNA for the CDR3: TGTGCCAGCAGTGCAGGGTCGGCTAGCGGGAGGAGTGAGCAGTTCTTC. This gives the protein CASSAGSASGRSEQFF.

The rearrangement links TRBV28 to TRBJ1-1; tentative D call: TRBD1 (6 bases). In germline, CDR1 is MDHEN, CDR2 SYDVKM. The CDR3 spans 17 residues. Trimming pared 3 bases from V and 2 bases from J, leaving 19 bases between. The CDR3 region is CASSLSLTGRDNTEAFF. CDR3 coding DNA: TGTGCCAGCAGTTTGTCGCTGACAGGACGGGATAACACTGAAGCTTTCTTT.

This chain joins TRBV2 and TRBJ2-1; possible D gene TRBD1, 6 bases. The CDR3 runs 17 residues. Trimming shortened V by 6 bases and J by 4 bases, and 22 bases separated the two germline ends. CDR1 and CDR2 from the germline V gene are SNHLY and FYNNEI. CDR3: CASSLRQESKTYNEQFF. The CDR3 nucleotides read TGTGCCAGCAGCTTGAGACAGGAAAGTAAAACGTACAATGAGCAGTTCTTC.